Each of the 25 T cell receptor beta chains below was sequenced from the same sample in a study of radiotherapy plus CTLA-4 blockade in lung cancer listed by TCRdb under 2018. The library was built by means of the immunoSEQ multiplex PCR assay. The immuneACCESS repertoire file appears here via TCRdb, limited to in-frame rearrangements. These files lack a portion of the clones; in checked studies, under half of the deficit traces to unresolved V genes, and the cause of the others is not known. The sample yields approximately 33,000 clones; about 72% were counted once. Around 7% of the sample comes from the top ten. The sequenced sample was peripheral blood, obtained from a patient treated with radiotherapy plus ipilimumab. The receptor source for this set is a human donor with non-small cell lung cancer who had stable disease on radiotherapy plus ipilimumab.

DNA of the CDR3: TGTGCCAGCAGTTACGACAGTAGCAATCAGCCCCAGCATTTT. Protein product: CASSYDSSNQPQHF. The rearrangement links TRBV11-2 to TRBJ1-5, with D perhaps TRBD1 (5 bases). The V and J ends lost 6 bases and 0 bases respectively, with 9 bases between them. The CDR3 is made up of 14 amino acids. Germline values: CDR1 SGHAT, CDR2 FQNNGV.

The chain links TRBV12-5 to TRBJ2-7, with 9 bases matching TRBD2. Looked up from germline, CDR1 is LGHNT and CDR2 is FRNRAP. There are 13 residues in the CDR3. The ends lost 8 bases at V and 4 bases at J; junction bases unmatched: 6. The CDR3 nucleotides read TGTGCTAGTCTAAGCGGGGGGATATACGAGCAGTACTTC. This codes for CASLSGGIYEQYF.

The V gene is TRBV6-5, the J gene TRBJ1-3, with TRBD1 as a possible D gene (6 bases). The CDR3 runs 15 residues. Trimming stripped 6 bases from V and 0 bases from J, with 12 bases between. Germline values: CDR1 MNHEY, CDR2 SVGAGI. The CDR3 DNA reads TGTGCCAGCAGGCAGGGGCGAAACTCTGGAAACACCATATATTTT. Its protein product is CASRQGRNSGNTIYF.

The chain links TRBV5-5 to TRBJ1-4; D perhaps matches TRBD1 (6 bases). The germline V gene has CDR1 SGHKS and CDR2 YYEKEE (reference sequence). Between the trimmed V and J ends, which lost 3 bases and 4 bases, there was a span of 10 bases. The CDR3 contains 14 residues. The CDR3 sequence: CASSSGQRNEKLFF. The CDR3 DNA reads TGTGCCAGCAGCTCCGGACAGCGTAATGAAAAACTGTTTTTT.

The genes are TRBV11-2 and TRBJ1-2, with TRBD1 matching 7 bases. The CDR3 spans 12 residues. Germline V gives CDR1 SGHAT, CDR2 FQNNGV. The ends lost 8 bases at V and 7 bases at J; junction bases unmatched: 7. The CDR3 loop is CASSTGESGYTF. The CDR3 nucleotides are TGTGCCAGCTCCACAGGGGAGAGTGGCTACACCTTC.

This sequence joins TRBV9 and TRBJ1-3; D might be TRBD1 (5 bases). V dropped 0 bases and J dropped 3 bases, with 13 bases sitting between them. CDR1 is SGDLS and CDR2 is YYNGEE in the germline V gene. This CDR3 comprises 16 residues. CDR3 loop: CASSVAGGWSGNTIYF. CDR3 nucleotides: TGTGCCAGCAGCGTAGCGGGGGGATGGAGTGGAAACACCATATATTTT.

This clone has a handful of counts. In DNA form, the CDR3 reads TGTGCCAGTAGCAGGGTGACGGGAGAGACCCAGTACTTC. This codes for CASSRVTGETQYF. The V and J genes are TRBV19 and TRBJ2-5; D might be TRBD1 (5 bases). The CDR3 runs to 13 residues. V shed 6 bases and J shed 4 bases, with 12 bases lying between them. Per the germline V gene, CDR1 is LNHDA and CDR2 is SQIVND (reference sequence).

This clone was counted between two and nine times. The chain links TRBV2 to TRBJ1-5, with D uncertain. The CDR3 loop spans 15 amino acids. Trimming took 4 bases from V and 1 from J, leaving 11 bases between them. Per the germline V gene, CDR1 is SNHLY and CDR2 is FYNNEI. CDR3 amino acids: CASSVVSGSNQPQHF. CDR3 nucleotides: TGTGCCAGCAGTGTCGTCTCGGGGAGCAATCAGCCCCAGCATTTT.

V and J are TRBV5-1 and TRBJ2-3, with D possibly called TRBD1 or TRBD2 (5 bases each). CDR3 length: 16 amino acids. The germline V gene has CDR1 SGHRS and CDR2 YFSETQ. V dropped 4 bases and J dropped 2 bases, with 17 bases sitting between them. The CDR3 reads CASSPGSDSYTDTQYF. Written as DNA, the CDR3 is TGCGCCAGCAGCCCGGGGAGCGACAGTTACACAGATACGCAGTATTTT.

A remark on this clone: The conserved phenylalanine or tryptophan normally closing the CDR3 is absent here, so this likely arose from a read error. The limits of the CDR3 on the DNA are not certain, so only TCRdb's listed CDR3 is given. The rearrangement links TRBV18 to TRBJ1-1. Germline-derived CDR1 and CDR2 are KGHSH and LQKENI. The CDR3 numbers 12 amino acids, ends counted. This CDR3 is CASSPGTGPLIG.

In its sample, this clone was seen a few times. The chain recombines TRBV7-9 with TRBJ1-1; 11 bases line up with TRBD1. This CDR3 comprises 16 residues. With 4 bases clipped from V and 3 bases from J, the junction kept 7 bases outside the gene matches. Germline V gives CDR1 SEHNR, CDR2 FQNEAQ (reference sequence). CDR3 protein: CASSSLDRGRDTEAFF. CDR3 nucleotides: TGTGCCAGCAGCTCCTTGGACAGGGGGCGTGACACTGAAGCTTTCTTT.

In this sample, this clone turned up a few times. The rearrangement links TRBV7-9 to TRBJ1-1, with TRBD1 identical over 7 bases. The CDR3 covers 16 residues. Losses at the gene ends were 1 base for V and 1 base for J; bases not matched to a gene: 6. Per the germline V gene, CDR1 is SEHNR and CDR2 is FQNEAQ (reference sequence). Here the CDR3 reads CASSLVRGGANTEAFF. The CDR3 nucleotides read TGTGCCAGCAGCTTAGTCAGGGGGGGAGCGAACACTGAAGCTTTCTTT.

This clone was seen once. The V call is TRBV19, the J call TRBJ2-3; weak D call: TRBD1 (7 bases). V lost 4 bases and J lost 3, with 8 bases in between. This CDR3 is 13 amino acids long. Germline lookup yields CDR1 LNHDA and CDR2 SQIVND (reference sequence). CDR3: CASSTGGTDTQYF. The CDR3 bases are TGTGCCAGTAGTACAGGGGGGACAGATACGCAGTATTTT.

The V gene is TRBV4-1, the J gene TRBJ1-5; no definite D call. The V and J ends lost 3 bases and 0 bases respectively, with 6 bases between them. Germline loops: CDR1 MGHRA, CDR2 YSYEKL. This CDR3 spans 14 amino acids. The chain's CDR3 is CASSQENSNQPQHF. The CDR3, as DNA: TGCGCCAGCAGCCAGGAAAATAGCAATCAGCCCCAGCATTTT.

This clone was seen a few times. This chain links TRBV7-6 with TRBJ1-2, with unresolved D. The CDR3 consists of 14 residues. Germline values: CDR1 SGHVS, CDR2 FNYEAQ. Between the trimmed V and J ends, which lost 6 bases and 7 bases, there was a span of 18 bases. CDR3 sequence reads: CASSPTRQASGYTF. CDR3 nucleotides: TGTGCCAGCAGTCCAACTCGGCAGGCTAGTGGCTACACCTTC.

The chain is built from TRBV19 and TRBJ1-2; D is unresolved. Trimming took 3 bases from V and 8 from J, leaving 10 bases between them. Germline lookup yields CDR1 LNHDA and CDR2 SQIVND (reference sequence). The CDR3 is 12 residues long. In DNA, the CDR3 is TGTGCCAGTAGTATTGGAGGGTCCGGCTACACCTTC. Translating it yields CASSIGGSGYTF.

The chain combines TRBV9 with TRBJ2-1, with unresolved D. Per germline, CDR1 SGDLS and CDR2 YYNGEE. Trimming took 1 base from V and 1 from J, leaving 6 bases between them. This CDR3 is built from 14 residues. The CDR3 spells CASSVLPSYNEQFF. CDR3 in DNA: TGTGCCAGCAGCGTACTGCCTTCCTACAATGAGCAGTTCTTC.

The genes are TRBV6-1 and TRBJ2-2; no firm D call. Germline lookup yields CDR1 MNHNS and CDR2 SASEGT. The CDR3 extends over 11 amino acids. Trimming took 7 bases from V and 2 from J, leaving 2 bases between them. The CDR3 DNA reads TGTGCCAGCAAAAACACCGGGGAGCTGTTTTTT. Translation gives CASKNTGELFF.

This chain uses TRBV5-1 with TRBJ2-5, with a possible D match to TRBD1 (7 bases). CDR3 length: 16 amino acids. Germline V gives CDR1 SGHRS, CDR2 YFSETQ. Trimming removed 3 bases at V and 5 bases at J, with 20 bases between. The CDR3 DNA is TGCGCCAGCAGCTCGGCCCTACAGGGGAGGTTTGAGACCCAGTACTTC. This translates into CASSSALQGRFETQYF.

V and J are TRBV30 and TRBJ2-7, with 9 positions matching TRBD1. CDR3 length equals 13 residues. Germline loops: CDR1 GTSNPN, CDR2 SVGIG (reference sequence). Losses at the gene ends were 7 bases for V and 0 bases for J; bases not matched to a gene: 4. DNA of the CDR3: TGTGCCTCTTCGACAGGGGGCTCCTACGAGCAGTACTTC. It is translated as CASSTGGSYEQYF.

V gene TRBV7-3 combines with J gene TRBJ1-5, with no clear D. In germline, CDR1 is SGHTA, CDR2 FQGTGA. This CDR3 spans 15 amino acids. V lost 0 bases to trimming and J lost 3 bases, with 9 bases between them. The CDR3 here is CASSLTGSINQPQHF. The DNA of the CDR3 is TGTGCCAGCAGCTTAACCGGGAGTATCAATCAGCCCCAGCATTTT.

The gene calls are TRBV6-1 and TRBJ2-3; 9 bases are a match to TRBD2. The V gene end was trimmed by 1 base and the J gene end by 1 base; junction bases not matched to a gene: 0. Germline-derived CDR1 and CDR2 are MNHNS and SASEGT. This CDR3 is built from 15 residues. The CDR3 nucleotides are TGTGCCAGCAGTGAAGTAGCGGGGGGCACAGATACGCAGTATTTT. Translation: CASSEVAGGTDTQYF.

The chain is built from TRBV7-8 and TRBJ2-1; 10 bases align to TRBD2. Germline trimming cut 4 bases from V and 8 bases from J; bases unmatched to any gene: 11. Germline V gene sequence: CDR1 SGHVS, CDR2 FQNEAQ. The CDR3 has 16 amino acids. CDR3 coding DNA: TGTGCCAGCAGCTCCATAGCGGGAGGACCCGGCGATGAGCAGTTCTTC. This sequence encodes CASSSIAGGPGDEQFF.

The CDR3 spells CASRKGVTETQYF. The CDR3 DNA reads TGTGCCAGCAGGAAAGGGGTAACGGAGACCCAGTACTTC. The chain couples TRBV6-5 to TRBJ2-5; a possible D gene is TRBD1 (5 bases). Trimming cost V 6 bases and J 5 bases, with 13 bases left between them. CDR1 and CDR2 from the germline V gene are MNHEY and SVGAGI. This CDR3 region has 13 residues.

The chain is built from TRBV27 and TRBJ2-5, with unresolved D. CDR1 and CDR2 (germline): MNHEY, SMNVEV (reference sequence). This CDR3 region has 15 residues. The V end was cut by 1 base, the J end by 2 bases, with 11 bases between. CDR3 nucleotides: TGTGCCAGCAGTTTATTGAGGCAGGCGCAAGAGACCCAGTACTTC. Amino acid sequence: CASSLLRQAQETQYF.